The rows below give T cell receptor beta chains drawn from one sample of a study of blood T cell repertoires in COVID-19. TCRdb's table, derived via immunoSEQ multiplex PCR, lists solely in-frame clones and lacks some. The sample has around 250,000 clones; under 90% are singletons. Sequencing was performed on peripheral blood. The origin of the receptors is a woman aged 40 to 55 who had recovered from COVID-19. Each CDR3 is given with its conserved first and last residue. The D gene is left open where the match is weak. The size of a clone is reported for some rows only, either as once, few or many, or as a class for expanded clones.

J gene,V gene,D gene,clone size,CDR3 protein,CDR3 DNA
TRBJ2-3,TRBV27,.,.,CASSLNKGMADTQYF,TGTGCCAGCAGTTTAAATAAGGGGATGGCAGATACGCAGTATTTT
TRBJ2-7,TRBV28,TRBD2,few,CASSGWASGIPYEQYF,TGTGCCAGCAGTGGGTGGGCTAGCGGGATCCCCTACGAGCAGTACTTC
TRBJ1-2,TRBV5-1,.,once,CASSQGNNYGYTF,TGCGCCAGCAGCCAGGGTAACAACTATGGCTACACCTTC
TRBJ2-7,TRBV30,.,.,CAWSVRLSDYEQYF,TGTGCCTGGAGTGTTCGGTTGAGCGACTACGAGCAGTACTTC
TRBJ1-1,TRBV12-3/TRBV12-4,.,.,CASRSAEPAAFF,TGTGCCAGCAGGTCGGCGGAGCCAGCAGCTTTCTTT
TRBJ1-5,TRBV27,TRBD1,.,CASSSQGATRNQPQHF,TGTGCCAGCAGTTCTCAGGGGGCTACGAGGAATCAGCCCCAGCATTTT
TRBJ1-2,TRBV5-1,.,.,CASSFGRVYGYTF,TGCGCCAGCAGCTTCGGCAGGGTCTACGGCTACACCTTC
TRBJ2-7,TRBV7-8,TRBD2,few,CATMNSGNYEQYF,TGTGCCACGATGAACAGCGGGAACTACGAGCAGTACTTC
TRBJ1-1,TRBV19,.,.,CASSIGRGQNTEAFF,TGTGCCAGTAGTATAGGCCGTGGACAGAACACTGAAGCTTTCTTT
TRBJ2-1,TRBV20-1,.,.,CSAPRRDEQFF,TGCAGTGCCCCCCGCCGCGATGAGCAGTTCTTC
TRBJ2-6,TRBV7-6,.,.,CASSTGAGANVLTF,TGTGCTAGCAGCACGGGGGCTGGGGCCAACGTCCTGACTTTC
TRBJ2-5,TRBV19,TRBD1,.,CASSIVDRAPVETQYF,TGTGCCAGTAGTATAGTGGACAGGGCCCCGGTAGAGACCCAGTACTTC
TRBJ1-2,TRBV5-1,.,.,CASSLTATNYGYTF,TGCGCCAGCAGCTTGACAGCTACTAACTATGGCTACACCTTC
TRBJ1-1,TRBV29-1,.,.,CSVRERRDTEAFF,TGCAGTGTCCGCGAACGACGGGACACTGAAGCTTTCTTT
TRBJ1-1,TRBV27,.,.,CATRVAGYTEAFF,TGTGCCACCCGGGTCGCGGGGTACACTGAAGCTTTCTTT
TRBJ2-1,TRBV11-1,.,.,CASSLGESGYEQFF,TGTGCCAGCAGCTTAGGGGAGTCAGGCTATGAGCAGTTCTTC
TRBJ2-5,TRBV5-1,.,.,CASSVSQETQYF,TGCGCCAGCAGCGTCTCTCAAGAGACCCAGTACTTC
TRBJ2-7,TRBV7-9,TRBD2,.,CASSLQAKAGASEQYF,TGTGCCAGCAGCCTCCAAGCCAAAGCGGGAGCCTCCGAGCAGTACTTC
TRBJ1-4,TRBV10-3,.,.,CAISSGAGEKLFF,TGTGCCATCAGCTCAGGTGCAGGCGAAAAACTGTTTTTT
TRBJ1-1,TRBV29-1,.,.,CSVVSDMNTEAFF,TGCAGCGTTGTTTCAGACATGAACACTGAAGCTTTCTTT
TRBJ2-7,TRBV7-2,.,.,CASSSQTYEQYF,TGTGCCAGCAGCAGCCAAACCTACGAGCAGTACTTC
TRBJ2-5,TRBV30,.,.,CAWSGREETQYF,TGTGCCTGGAGTGGGCGGGAAGAGACCCAGTACTTC
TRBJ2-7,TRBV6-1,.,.,CASSEARSSYEQYF,TGTGCCAGCAGTGAAGCTCGTAGCAGCTACGAGCAGTACTTC
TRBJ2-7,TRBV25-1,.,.,CASSQFYEQYF,TGTGCCAGCAGTCAGTTCTACGAGCAGTACTTC
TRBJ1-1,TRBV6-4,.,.,CASSASSGSAEAFF,TGTGCCAGCAGTGCCTCCTCGGGGTCGGCTGAAGCTTTCTTT
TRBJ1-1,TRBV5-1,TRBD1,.,CASSLRTGRGDTEAFF,TGCGCCAGCAGCCTTAGGACAGGGAGAGGCGACACTGAAGCTTTCTTT
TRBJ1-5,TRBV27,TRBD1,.,CATLPLGTGNSNQPQHF,TGTGCCACTCTACCTCTCGGGACAGGGAATAGCAATCAGCCCCAGCATTTT
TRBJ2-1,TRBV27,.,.,CASDGGGCSYNEQFF,TGTGCCAGCGATGGGGGCGGCTGCTCCTACAATGAGCAGTTCTTC
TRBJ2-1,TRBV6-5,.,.,CASSYSAASSYNEQFF,TGTGCCAGCAGTTACTCGGCGGCCAGCTCCTACAATGAGCAGTTCTTC
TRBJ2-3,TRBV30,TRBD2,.,CAWGLGLAGGTWGPDTQYF,TGTGCCTGGGGTCTGGGACTAGCGGGGGGCACATGGGGCCCAGATACGCAGTATTTT
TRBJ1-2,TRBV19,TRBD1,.,CASSPQDRGYGYTF,TGTGCCAGTAGTCCGCAGGACAGGGGGTATGGCTACACCTTC
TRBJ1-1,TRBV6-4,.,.,CASPTCYVGGTFEAFF,TGTGCCAGCCCAACTTGCTATGTGGGGGGGACCTTTGAAGCTTTCTTT
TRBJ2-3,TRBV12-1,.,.,CASYPPVAGGMGTDTQYF,TGTGCCAGCTACCCCCCCGTGGCGGGAGGCATGGGCACAGATACGCAGTATTTT
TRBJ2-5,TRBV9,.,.,CASSYTGTQGETQYF,TGTGCCAGCAGCTACACCGGGACCCAGGGGGAGACCCAGTACTTC
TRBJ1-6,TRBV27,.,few,CASSPQPVENSPLHF,TGTGCCAGCAGTCCTCAGCCGGTGGAGAATTCACCCCTCCACTTT
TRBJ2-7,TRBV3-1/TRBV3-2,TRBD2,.,CASTASGGYEQYF,TGTGCCAGCACGGCTAGCGGGGGCTACGAGCAGTACTTC
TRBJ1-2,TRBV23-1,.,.,CASSQPQGGYTF,TGCGCCAGCAGTCAACCCCAGGGTGGCTACACCTTC
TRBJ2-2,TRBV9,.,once,CASSAAATGELFF,TGTGCCAGCAGCGCCGCGGCCACCGGGGAGCTGTTTTTT
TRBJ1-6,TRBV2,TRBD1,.,CASLPGQTETLHF,TGTGCCAGCCTACCGGGACAGACAGAAACCCTCCACTTT
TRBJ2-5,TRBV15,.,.,CATSRTGGQETQYF,TGTGCCACCAGCAGAACCGGAGGGCAAGAGACCCAGTACTTC
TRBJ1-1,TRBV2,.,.,CASTRGPENTEAFF,TGTGCCAGCACCAGAGGTCCAGAGAACACTGAAGCTTTCTTT
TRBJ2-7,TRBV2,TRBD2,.,CASSEARGRGWYEQYF,TGTGCCAGCAGTGAAGCGCGGGGGAGGGGCTGGTACGAGCAGTACTTC
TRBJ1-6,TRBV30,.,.,CAWSLQGNSPLHF,TGTGCCTGGAGCCTGCAGGGGAATTCACCCCTCCACTTT
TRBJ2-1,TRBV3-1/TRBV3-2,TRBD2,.,CASSRRRTSGDYNEQFF,TGTGCCAGCAGCCGTAGGAGGACTAGCGGGGACTACAATGAGCAGTTCTTC
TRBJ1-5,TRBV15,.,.,CATSRDNRGRESNQPQHF,TGTGCCACCAGCAGAGATAATAGGGGGAGGGAAAGCAATCAGCCCCAGCATTTT
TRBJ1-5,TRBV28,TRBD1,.,CASSHGTGHNQPQHF,TGTGCCAGCAGCCATGGGACAGGTCACAATCAGCCCCAGCATTTT
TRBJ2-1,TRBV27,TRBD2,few,CASSSGTSVGYNEQFF,TGTGCCAGCAGTTCCGGGACTAGCGTTGGCTACAATGAGCAGTTCTTC
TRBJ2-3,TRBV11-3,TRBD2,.,CASSPRTSEDTQYF,TGTGCCAGCAGCCCTCGGACTAGCGAAGATACGCAGTATTTT
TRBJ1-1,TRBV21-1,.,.,CASSPPAGGTEAFF,TGTGCCAGCAGCCCCCCGGCAGGGGGCACTGAAGCTTTCTTT
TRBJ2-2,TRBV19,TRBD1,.,CASRIGTENTGELFF,TGTGCCAGTAGGATCGGGACAGAGAACACCGGGGAGCTGTTTTTT
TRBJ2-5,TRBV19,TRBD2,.,CARPPGLAGGNGRAETQYF,TGTGCCAGGCCTCCGGGACTAGCGGGAGGGAATGGCCGGGCGGAGACCCAGTACTTC
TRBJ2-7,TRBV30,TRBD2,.,CAWSPAGGPSYEQYF,TGTGCCTGGAGTCCCGCGGGAGGGCCTTCCTACGAGCAGTACTTC
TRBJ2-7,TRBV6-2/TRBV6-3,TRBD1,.,CASSPQGWAYEQYF,TGTGCCAGCAGCCCACAGGGGTGGGCCTACGAGCAGTACTTC